Listed below are T cell receptor beta chains from one sample, sequenced in a study of T cells in Graves' hyperthyroidism and ophthalmopathy. MiXCR was run by TCRdb on the multiplex PCR reads, yielding one entry per CDR3 protein. The profile shows approximately 640,000 distinct CDR3 sequences, roughly 17% of them singletons. Material: blood. The receptor source for this set is a woman in her twenties or thirties with Graves' hyperthyroidism. The CDR3 runs from the conserved cysteine through the conserved F or W. A D gene is named only where the DNA matches it firmly. The size field is filled for only some rows; it gives once, few, many or a size class.

clone size	V gene	J gene	D gene	CDR3 DNA	CDR3 protein
many	TRBV28	TRBJ2-7	.	TGTGCCAGCACACTCCGGGCGGACATGACCTCCTACGAGCAGTACTTC	CASTLRADMTSYEQYF
.	TRBV12-3/TRBV12-4	TRBJ1-6	TRBD1	TGTGCCAGCAGTTTAGTGTGGGACAGGGGAAATTCACCCCTCCACTTT	CASSLVWDRGNSPLHF
few	TRBV10-1	TRBJ2-7	.	TGCGCCAGCAGTGGAGGTACGCGGGGCGAGCAGTACTTC	CASSGGTRGEQYF
.	TRBV2	TRBJ2-7	TRBD2	TGTGCCAGCAGTGTCCTAGCGGGAGACTCCTACGAGCAGTACTTC	CASSVLAGDSYEQYF
few	TRBV28	TRBJ1-5	.	TGTGCCAGCAGTTTATGGGGGTTGGGGGGGAATCAGCCCCAGCATTTT	CASSLWGLGGNQPQHF
.	TRBV5-4	TRBJ1-2	.	TGTGCCAGCAGCTCAACAGTAGGTCGAAACTATGGCTACACCTTC	CASSSTVGRNYGYTF
many	TRBV7-2	TRBJ2-7	.	TGTGCCAGCAGCTTTGGGGGTCAGGGTGCCTACGAGCAGTACTTC	CASSFGGQGAYEQYF
many	TRBV5-1	TRBJ2-7	TRBD2	TGCGCCAGCAGCACCCAAGGACTAGCGGGCTACGAGCAGTACTTC	CASSTQGLAGYEQYF
many	TRBV28	TRBJ2-7	TRBD1	TGTGCCAGCATCCCCGACAGGGAGTCCTCCTACGAGCAGTACTTC	CASIPDRESSYEQYF
.	TRBV4-1	TRBJ1-2	TRBD1	TGCGCCAGCAGCCAAGATCTGGACAGGGGAGGATATGGCTACACCTTC	CASSQDLDRGGYGYTF
many	TRBV6-1	TRBJ2-7	.	TGTGCCAGCAGTGAAAAGGTGGCAGGAGCTAAGGAGCAGTACTTC	CASSEKVAGAKEQYF
many	TRBV29-1	TRBJ1-1	.	TGCAGCGTTGTTCAGAGTTTCACTGAAGCTTTCTTT	CSVVQSFTEAFF
many	TRBV5-1	TRBJ1-1	.	TGTGCCAGCAGTTTCCGGGACACTGAAGCTTTCTTT	CASSFRDTEAFF
many	TRBV2	TRBJ2-1	.	TGTGCCAGCAGTGGCGGATGGGGTAATGAGCAGTTCTTC	CASSGGWGNEQFF
many	TRBV28	TRBJ2-1	.	TGTGCCAGCAGCCAAGCGGCCGCGGGTAGTTCCTACAATGAGCAGTTCTTC	CASSQAAAGSSYNEQFF
many	TRBV7-3	TRBJ2-1	.	TGTGCCAGCAGCTTAATGGGCAATGAGCAGTTCTTC	CASSLMGNEQFF
many	TRBV28	TRBJ2-1	TRBD2	TGTGCCAGCAGTTTCGTAGCGGGAGGTCTGAATGAGCAGTTCTTC	CASSFVAGGLNEQFF
many	TRBV28	TRBJ2-1	.	TGTGCCAGCAGTCAGAGTCGAGACAGTTCCAATTACAATGAGCAGTTCTTC	CASSQSRDSSNYNEQFF
few	TRBV27	TRBJ1-1	.	TGTGCCAGCCGGCAGGGATCCGCAAACACTGAAGCTTTCTTT	CASRQGSANTEAFF
many	TRBV12-5	TRBJ1-5	TRBD1	TGTGCTAGTGCTCATGGGAGCGGACAGGCGCGCTGGTCGCCCCAGCATTTT	CASAHGSGQARWSPQHF
many	TRBV5-1	TRBJ2-3	.	TGCGCCAGCAGCTTGGGGGCGGATCCGCAGTATTTT	CASSLGADPQYF
.	TRBV2	TRBJ2-3	TRBD1	TGTGCCAGCAGCGTCCGGGACAGGGGGCAGACAGATACGCAGTATTTT	CASSVRDRGQTDTQYF
many	TRBV25-1	TRBJ1-2	.	TGTGCCAGCAGTGAGAGGACAGTCTATGGCTACACCTTC	CASSERTVYGYTF
.	TRBV5-6	TRBJ2-7	.	TGTGCCAGCAGCTTGGTTTTAGCTCGGGGCTACGAGCAGTACTTC	CASSLVLARGYEQYF
once	TRBV7-3	TRBJ2-1	TRBD2	TGTGCCAGCAGCTTTATAGCGGGAGCGGTTAATGAGCAGTTCTTC	CASSFIAGAVNEQFF
few	TRBV25-1	TRBJ2-1	TRBD2	TGTGCCAGCAGTGAATATACTAGCGGGACCTACAATGAGCAGTTCTTC	CASSEYTSGTYNEQFF
.	TRBV12-3/TRBV12-4	TRBJ1-6	.	TGTGCCAGCAGCTCCGGCCAGTGGAATTCACCCCTCCACTTT	CASSSGQWNSPLHF
.	TRBV7-8	TRBJ2-1	TRBD2	TGTGCCACCCTAGCGGGCACACACAATGAGCAGTTCTTC	CATLAGTHNEQFF
.	TRBV6-5	TRBJ1-2	.	TGTGCCAGCAGTCTACTCGAGGGTGGCTATGGCTACACCTTC	CASSLLEGGYGYTF
.	TRBV7-9	TRBJ2-1	.	TGTGCCAGCAGCTTAGGAGAGGCCAGGGGTAATGAGCAGTTCTTC	CASSLGEARGNEQFF
few	TRBV27	TRBJ2-6	.	TGTGCCAGCAGACCGCTTAGCGTCTCTGGGGCCAACGTCCTGACTTTC	CASRPLSVSGANVLTF
many	TRBV2	TRBJ2-7	TRBD2	TGTGCCAGCATATACACTAGCGCCTCGTACGAGCAGTACTTC	CASIYTSASYEQYF
few	TRBV27	TRBJ2-7	TRBD1	TGTGCCAGCAGCCATACCCACAGGGGCTACGAGCAGTACTTC	CASSHTHRGYEQYF
many	TRBV28	TRBJ2-7	TRBD2	TGTGCCACCCAGTACATCACTAGCGTGAACGAGCAGTACTTC	CATQYITSVNEQYF
.	TRBV13	TRBJ2-1	.	TGTGCCAGCCTAGAGGGCGGGGACTACAATGAGCAGTTCTTC	CASLEGGDYNEQFF
.	TRBV9	TRBJ2-2	.	TGTGCCAGCAGCGTACAAATAGCTCGGGGCGCCGGGGAGCTGTTTTTT	CASSVQIARGAGELFF
once	TRBV20-1	TRBJ2-7	.	TGCAGTGCTCGTCGGGATGTCTACGAGCAGTACTTC	CSARRDVYEQYF
many	TRBV28	TRBJ2-4	TRBD1	TGTGCCAGCAGTTACCCCTCCGACAGGGAGGCCAAAAACATTCAGTACTTC	CASSYPSDREAKNIQYF
many	TRBV12-3/TRBV12-4	TRBJ1-1	.	TGTGCCAGCAGTTTCTTAGGCGCGGGGGCCACTGAAGCTTTCTTT	CASSFLGAGATEAFF
many	TRBV11-2	TRBJ2-4	TRBD1	TGTGCCAGCAGCGTGACAGGGGGCATGGCCAAAAACATTCAGTACTTC	CASSVTGGMAKNIQYF
many	TRBV11-2	TRBJ2-5	TRBD1	TGTGCCAGCAGCCTCCGGGACAGCTACCAAGAGACCCAGTACTTC	CASSLRDSYQETQYF
many	TRBV7-3	TRBJ2-1	.	TGTGCCAGCAGCTTAAGCGCGATGAGCTCCTACAATGAGCAGTTCTTC	CASSLSAMSSYNEQFF
many	TRBV11-2	TRBJ1-1	.	TGTGCCAGCAGACCAGTATCGGGACAAATGAACACTGAAGCTTTCTTT	CASRPVSGQMNTEAFF
many	TRBV12-3/TRBV12-4	TRBJ2-1	TRBD1	TGTGCCAGCAGTTGGGACAGGGATGAGCAGTTCTTC	CASSWDRDEQFF
many	TRBV3-1	TRBJ1-1	.	TGTGCCAGCAGCCAAGGTCGGTACACTGAAGCTTTCTTT	CASSQGRYTEAFF
few	TRBV29-1	TRBJ1-1	.	TGCAGCGTTGAGACCGGGGGGGTGTCCACTGAAGCTTTCTTT	CSVETGGVSTEAFF
.	TRBV4-1	TRBJ2-7	.	TGCGCCAGCAGCCAAGTACTAGCCTCCTACGAGCAGTACTTC	CASSQVLASYEQYF
.	TRBV19	TRBJ1-1	.	TGTGCCAGTAGTATAGTAACGGTGAACACTGAAGCTTTCTTT	CASSIVTVNTEAFF
.	TRBV10-3	TRBJ1-1	.	TGTGCCATCAGTGGGTATCAGGGGATGACTGAAGCTTTCTTT	CAISGYQGMTEAFF
many	TRBV28	TRBJ2-1	.	TGTGCCAGCATTTCCCCCGCTTACAATGAGCAGTTCTTC	CASISPAYNEQFF
many	TRBV28	TRBJ2-7	TRBD2	TGTGCCAGCAGTTCACCTACTAGCGGGAGTTTCGACGAGCAGTACTTC	CASSSPTSGSFDEQYF
few	TRBV4-3	TRBJ1-6	.	TGCGCCAGCAGCCAAGATACGGAAGAGGGGTCACCCCTCCACTTT	CASSQDTEEGSPLHF
many	TRBV28	TRBJ2-1	TRBD1	TGTGCCAGCAGACAGGGGGCCGGGTACAATGAGCAGTTCTTC	CASRQGAGYNEQFF
.	TRBV24-1	TRBJ2-1	.	TGTGCCACCAGTGATATCGGGCAGGGATGGGGTGAGCAGTTCTTC	CATSDIGQGWGEQFF
.	TRBV6-2/TRBV6-3	TRBJ2-5	TRBD2	TGTGCCAGCAGAGGGACTAGCGGGAAAGAGACCCAGTACTTC	CASRGTSGKETQYF
.	TRBV5-6	TRBJ2-5	TRBD2	TGTGCCAGCAGATCGTGGGAGGGCCAAGAGACCCAGTACTTC	CASRSWEGQETQYF
.	TRBV7-9	TRBJ2-7	TRBD1	TGTGCCAGCAGCTCCGGACAGGGTGAGCAGTACTTC	CASSSGQGEQYF
many	TRBV20-1	TRBJ2-5	TRBD2	TGCAGTGCTAGGCCCACACGGGGGGGCCAAGAGACCCAGTACTTC	CSARPTRGGQETQYF
many	TRBV7-6	TRBJ2-3	.	TGTGCCAGCAGCTTAGGTTCACCCCGTAGCACGCAGTATTTT	CASSLGSPRSTQYF
many	TRBV18	TRBJ1-1	.	TGTGCCAGCTCACGCCCCTTGATAACGAGGACTGAAGCTTTCTTT	CASSRPLITRTEAFF